This T cell receptor beta chain originates from a study of T cells after yellow fever vaccination. Each CDR3 protein gets one entry after TCRdb re-called the 5' RACE reads with MiXCR. This table holds around 610,000 distinct CDR3 sequences, 13% found once. Germline V gene data show CDR1 as MNHNS and CDR2 as SASEGT. CDR3 length: 16 amino acids. V lost 3 bases and J 0 bases, leaving 15 bases between the germline ends. This receptor was identified in a man aged 25-45 years who received the YFV17D yellow fever vaccine. The rearrangement links TRBV6-1 to TRBJ2-7; the D gene is possibly TRBD1 (6 bases). Sequenced here: PBMCs, sampled on the day of the yellow fever booster vaccination. The DNA for the CDR3 is TGTGCCAGCAGTGAGAGCCCAGGGGTCAGCTCCTACGAGCAGTACTTC. Its translation: CASSESPGVSSYEQYF.